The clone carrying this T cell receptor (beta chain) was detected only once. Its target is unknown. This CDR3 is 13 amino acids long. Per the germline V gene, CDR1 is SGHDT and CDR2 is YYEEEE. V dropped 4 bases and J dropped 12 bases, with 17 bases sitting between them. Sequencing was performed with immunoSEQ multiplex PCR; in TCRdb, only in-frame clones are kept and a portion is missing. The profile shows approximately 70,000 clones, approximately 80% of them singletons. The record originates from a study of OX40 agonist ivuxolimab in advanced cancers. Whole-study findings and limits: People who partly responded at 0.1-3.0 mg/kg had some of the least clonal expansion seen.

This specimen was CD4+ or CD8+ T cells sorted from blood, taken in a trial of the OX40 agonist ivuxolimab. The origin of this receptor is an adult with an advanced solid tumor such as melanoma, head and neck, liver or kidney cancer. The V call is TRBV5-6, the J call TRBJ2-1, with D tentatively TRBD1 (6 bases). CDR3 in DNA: TGTGCCAGCAGCAGTACAGGGATTCGTTGGCAGTTCTTC. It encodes CASSSTGIRWQFF.